This T cell receptor (beta chain) was recorded in a study of PD-L1 blockade in urothelial cancer. In the study overall: Before enrollment, 0 to 3 chemotherapy regimens had been given to patients. A median blood sample held 141,255 T cells and 80,000 or so unique TCRs.

Regarding time point: pretreatment peripheral blood. With 5 bases removed from V and 4 bases from J, the gap between germline ends came to 17 bases. Germline loops: CDR1 SGHNT, CDR2 YENEEA. The CDR3 runs to 15 residues. Measured with immunoSEQ multiplex PCR; TCRdb has only the in-frame clones, and not every one. The sample includes some 45,000 clones, about 88% seen only once; the top ten take more than 20%. General study findings and limits: Larger 3-week expansion of tumor-associated blood clones was seen in durable-benefit patients.

Turning to this clone: No antigen is known for it.

This clonotype originated in a donor at least 40 years old with urothelial cancer. The V call is TRBV11-3, the J call TRBJ1-2; maybe TRBD1 (6 bases). Here the sequenced sample was PBMCs, taken around atezolizumab (anti-PD-L1) treatment. Here the CDR3 DNA reads TGTGCCAGCAGCCCGGGAGGGGGGCCTGGCTATGGCTACACCTTC. Encoded protein: CASSPGGGPGYGYTF.